This TCR beta chain emerged from a study of technical replicates of blood from a few donors. The repertoire was sequenced with immunoSEQ multiplex PCR; TCRdb's copy has only in-frame clones and lacks some. The repertoire consists of tens of thousands of clones, with around 95% occurring once and the leading ten covering around 4.4%. Germline values: CDR1 LGHNA, CDR2 YSLEER. This CDR3 region has 15 residues. Trimming pared 0 bases from V and 5 bases from J, leaving 12 bases between. V and J are TRBV4-3 and TRBJ2-3; no firm D call. The sequence came from a human donor in good health. Some clones in this sample may be carry-over from other donors' samples. The material sequenced was PBMCs. CDR3 bases: TGCGCCAGCAGCCAAGAGAGGAAGGCCGGAGATACGCAGTATTTT. This sequence encodes CASSQERKAGDTQYF.